This T cell receptor (beta chain) was identified in a study of shared clonotypes between healthy human individuals. The junction had 10 bases not matched to a gene; V was cut back by 0 bases and J by 8 bases. The CDR3 totals 16 residues. Germline CDR1 is SGHRS and CDR2 is YFSETQ. Findings of the study overall: Memory subsets generally showed smaller estimated richness than naive subsets did. Sequencing of the sorted subsets was shown by rarefaction to be incomplete despite large depth. Clonotypes which were not shared had lower generation probabilities than clonotypes that all four donors shared.

TCRdb's copy holds only in-frame clones and misses some; the assay was immunoSEQ multiplex PCR. The sample includes over a million clones, roughly 80% seen only once; the top ten take 1.4% to 1.5%. As concerns this clone: Its target is not known.

The chain employs TRBV5-1 and TRBJ2-1; 8 nucleotides match TRBD1. The sequence was collected from a man in his late teens or twenties in good health. Sequencing was performed on memory CD4+ T cells sorted from blood. Specified subset: CD45RA-negative fraction. The CDR3 DNA is TGCGCCAGCAGCTTGGGAGGCAGGGGGCCAAGCGATGAGCAGTTCTTC. Protein: CASSLGGRGPSDEQFF.